The sequence of this TCR beta chain was determined in a study of a mutant IDH1 vaccine in newly diagnosed glioma. The time point here: week 47, end of study. Each dose of the vaccine consisted of 300 ug of mutant IDH1 20-mer peptide, with topical imiquimod. Germline CDR1 is SEHNR and CDR2 is FQNEAQ (reference sequence). The V gene lost 3 bases and the J gene lost 5 bases, with 7 bases spanning the gap. The CDR3 has 12 residues. The table came from immunoSEQ multiplex PCR; TCRdb's copy has only in-frame clones and leaves some out. The sample shows about 54,000 clones, around 83% of them seen only once. Concerning this clone: What it binds is not known.

The chain carries TRBV7-9 and TRBJ2-5; D uncertain. This TCR was sampled from a woman between 45 and 65 years old with glioma. The sequencing here drew on PBMCs, taken from a glioma patient whose treatment included an IDH1 peptide vaccine. CDR3 amino acids: CASSFHGETQYF. The CDR3 region has the DNA TGTGCCAGCAGCTTCCACGGGGAGACCCAGTACTTC.